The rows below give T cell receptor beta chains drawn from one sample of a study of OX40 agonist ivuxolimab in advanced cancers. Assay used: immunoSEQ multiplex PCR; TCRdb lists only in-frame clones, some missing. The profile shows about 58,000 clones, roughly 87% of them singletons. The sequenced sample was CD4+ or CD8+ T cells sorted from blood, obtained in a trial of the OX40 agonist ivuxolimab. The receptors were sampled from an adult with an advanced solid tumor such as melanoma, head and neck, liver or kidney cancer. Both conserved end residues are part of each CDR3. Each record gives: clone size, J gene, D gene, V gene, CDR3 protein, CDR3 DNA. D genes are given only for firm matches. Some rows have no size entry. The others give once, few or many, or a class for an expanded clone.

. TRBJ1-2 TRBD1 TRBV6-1 CASSEMETGAGYGYTF TGTGCCAGCAGTGAAATGGAGACAGGGGCGGGCTATGGCTACACCTTC
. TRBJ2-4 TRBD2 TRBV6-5 CASSGAGGLDIQYF TGTGCCAGCAGTGGAGCGGGAGGGTTGGACATTCAGTACTTC
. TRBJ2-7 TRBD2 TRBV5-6 CASSQGLVEQYF TGTGCCAGCAGCCAAGGACTAGTGGAGCAGTACTTC
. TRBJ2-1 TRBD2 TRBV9 CASSVAAGASYNEQFF TGTGCCAGCAGCGTAGCAGCGGGGGCCTCCTACAATGAGCAGTTCTTC
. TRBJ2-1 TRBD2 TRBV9 CASSFGGDPYNEQFF TGTGCCAGCAGCTTCGGGGGGGACCCCTACAATGAGCAGTTCTTC
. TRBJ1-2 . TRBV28 CATNSLRAVYGYTF TGTGCCACCAACTCGCTAAGGGCGGTATATGGCTACACCTTC
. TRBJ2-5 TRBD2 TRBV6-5 CASSSGTSGGQETQYF TGTGCCAGCAGTTCCGGGACTAGCGGGGGCCAAGAGACCCAGTACTTC
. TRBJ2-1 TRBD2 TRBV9 CASSPGTSSYNEQFF TGTGCCAGCAGCCCCGGGACTAGCAGCTACAATGAGCAGTTCTTC
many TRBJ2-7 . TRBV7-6 CASSLGWGQEQYF TGTGCCAGCAGCTTAGGGTGGGGGCAGGAGCAGTACTTC
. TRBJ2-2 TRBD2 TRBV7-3 CASSFPQEVAGVTGELFF TGTGCCAGCAGCTTCCCCCAGGAGGTAGCGGGAGTCACCGGGGAGCTGTTTTTT
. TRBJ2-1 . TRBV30 CAWRGSRGVDEQFF TGTGCCTGGAGGGGGAGTAGAGGAGTGGATGAGCAGTTCTTC
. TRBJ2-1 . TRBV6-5 CASSSLPGPGNEQFF TGTGCCAGCAGTTCCCTCCCGGGGCCGGGCAATGAGCAGTTCTTC
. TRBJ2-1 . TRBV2 CASSESHLNEQFF TGTGCCAGCAGTGAGTCACATCTAAATGAGCAGTTCTTC
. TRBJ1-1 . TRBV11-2 CASSSSGGMNTEAFF TGTGCCAGCAGCTCTAGTGGGGGAATGAACACTGAAGCTTTCTTT
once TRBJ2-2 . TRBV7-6 CASSFSGEPPPSELFF TGTGCCAGCAGCTTCTCGGGGGAACCCCCACCTTCGGAGCTGTTTTTT
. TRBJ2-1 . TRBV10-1 CASSAEQFF TGCGCCAGCAGTGCTGAGCAGTTCTTC
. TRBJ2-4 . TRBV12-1 CASGSSSLF TGTGCCAGCGGCTCCTCTAGCCTCTTC
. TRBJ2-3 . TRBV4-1 CASSQGSSLADTQYF TGCGCCAGCAGCCAAGGTTCAAGCTTGGCAGATACGCAGTATTTT
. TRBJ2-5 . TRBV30 CAWTPPYQETQYF TGTGCCTGGACCCCCCCATACCAAGAGACCCAGTACTTC
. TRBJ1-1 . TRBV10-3 CAISGPGNTEAFF TGTGCCATCAGTGGGCCAGGGAACACTGAAGCTTTCTTT
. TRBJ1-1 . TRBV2 CASSDEGAFF TGTGCCAGCAGTGACGAGGGTGCTTTCTTT
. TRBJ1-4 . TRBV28 CASLRAATINEKLFF TGTGCCAGCCTCAGGGCAGCCACTATAAATGAAAAACTGTTTTTT
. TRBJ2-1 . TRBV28 CASNPTRGGRAGYNEQFF TGTGCCAGCAACCCCACCAGGGGGGGGCGAGCGGGCTACAATGAGCAGTTCTTC
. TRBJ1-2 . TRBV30 CAWSDGSYGYTF TGTGCCTGGAGTGATGGAAGCTATGGCTACACCTTC
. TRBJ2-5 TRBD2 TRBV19 CASSERTRAVETQYF TGTGCCAGTAGTGAGAGGACTAGGGCCGTGGAGACCCAGTACTTC
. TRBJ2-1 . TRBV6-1 CATLALPPNEQFF TGTGCCACCCTGGCCCTCCCCCCCAATGAGCAGTTCTTC
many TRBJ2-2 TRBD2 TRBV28 CASSSAGTRGGELFF TGTGCCAGCAGTTCAGCGGGAACCCGGGGCGGGGAGCTGTTTTTT
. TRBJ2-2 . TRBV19 CASREGDRIPMPGELFF TGTGCCAGTAGGGAAGGAGACAGAATTCCGATGCCCGGGGAGCTGTTTTTT